The 29 T cell receptor beta chains listed next were all sequenced from one sample in a study of blood T cell repertoires in COVID-19. Sequencing used immunoSEQ multiplex PCR; TCRdb keeps in-frame clones, though not all of them. The sample holds roughly 250,000 clones, about 80% seen once. Sequenced: peripheral blood. The receptors shown here come from a woman older than 75 with active or convalescent COVID-19.

The chain uses TRBV11-2 and TRBJ2-3; D ambiguous. V lost 5 bases and J lost 4, with 16 bases in between. The V gene's germline CDR1 is SGHAT and CDR2 FQNNGV. This CDR3 contains 15 residues. The CDR3 loop reads CASSGGGGFSDTQYF. For the CDR3, the DNA is TGTGCCAGCAGCGGCGGCGGTGGGTTTTCAGATACGCAGTATTTT.

V is TRBV27 and J is TRBJ1-5; TRBD1 agrees at 9 bases. Trimming took 4 bases from V and 7 from J; bases not matched to a gene: 5. Germline assignment: CDR1 MNHEY and CDR2 SMNVEV (reference sequence). This CDR3 has 14 amino acids. The CDR3 here is CASSSDRGGQPQHF. The DNA for the CDR3 is TGTGCCAGCAGTTCGGACAGGGGTGGACAGCCCCAGCATTTT.

The count of this clone is one. The chain carries TRBV7-9 and TRBJ2-1; 13 positions agree with TRBD2. Germline V gives CDR1 SEHNR, CDR2 FQNEAQ (reference sequence). V gave up 0 bases and J gave up 4 bases; unmatched junction bases: 9. The length of the CDR3 is 19 residues. This chain's CDR3 is CASSLATSGRGVVYNEQFF. CDR3 coding DNA: TGTGCCAGCAGCTTAGCAACTAGCGGGAGGGGAGTTGTATACAATGAGCAGTTCTTC.

V and J are TRBV18 and TRBJ2-3; 9 nucleotides agree with TRBD2. The CDR3 spans 14 residues. CDR1 and CDR2 from the germline V gene are KGHSH and LQKENI. V lost 6 bases, J lost 4 bases, and 5 bases stayed unmatched. The CDR3 DNA sequence: TGTGCCAGCTCCCTAGCGGGGTCCTCAGATACGCAGTATTTT. This codes for CASSLAGSSDTQYF.

V and J are TRBV10-1 and TRBJ2-4; 7 bases are shared with TRBD2. Germline CDR1 WNHNN, CDR2 SYGVQD (reference sequence). The CDR3 sequence is 14 residues long. The trim removed 3 bases at V and 7 bases at J, leaving 6 bases unmatched. The DNA for the CDR3 is TGCGCCAGCAGTGACAGCGGGGTTGGGAACATTCAGTACTTC. This translates into CASSDSGVGNIQYF.

The gene calls are TRBV6-5 and TRBJ1-4; no reliable D call. V dropped 0 bases and J dropped 8 bases, with 10 bases sitting between them. Germline V lookup: CDR1 MNHEY, CDR2 SVGAGI. This CDR3 spans 14 amino acids. The CDR3 spells CASSYSRWAEKLFF. Here the CDR3 DNA reads TGTGCCAGCAGTTACTCCCGTTGGGCCGAAAAACTGTTTTTT.

The rearrangement uses TRBV19 and TRBJ1-2, with 9 bases lining up with TRBD1. The CDR3 has 14 amino acids. Per the germline V gene, CDR1 is LNHDA and CDR2 is SQIVND (reference sequence). The V segment lost 3 bases and the J segment 5 bases; nucleotides outside the gene matches: 4. CDR3 region: CASSMEDRGYGYTF. CDR3 coding DNA: TGTGCCAGTAGTATGGAGGACAGGGGATATGGCTACACCTTC.

The chain is built from TRBV5-1 and TRBJ1-3; D might be TRBD1 (6 bases). Trimming stripped 4 bases from V and 0 bases from J, with 11 bases between. Germline V gives CDR1 SGHRS, CDR2 YFSETQ. The length of the CDR3 is 15 residues. This chain's CDR3 is CASSPDRSSGNTIYF. The CDR3, as DNA: TGCGCCAGCAGCCCTGACAGGAGCTCTGGAAACACCATATATTTT. Together with reference TRBV5-1 and TRBJ1-3, the CDR3 gives the full variable domain: KAGVTQTPRYLIKTRGQQVTLSCSPISGHRSVSWYQQTPGQGLQFLFEYFSETQRNKGNFPGRFSGRQFSNSRSEMNVSTLELGDSALYLCASSPDRSSGNTIYFGEGSWLTVV.

The chain links TRBV5-6 to TRBJ1-4, with D unclear. CDR3 length: 15 amino acids. Germline loops: CDR1 SGHDT, CDR2 YYEEEE. Trimming shortened V by 2 bases and J by 0 bases, and 8 bases separated the two germline ends. The CDR3 DNA reads as TGTGCCAGCAGCTTCTACGAGGCAACTAATGAAAAACTGTTTTTT. Translation: CASSFYEATNEKLFF.

In its sample, this clone was seen once. The V call is TRBV28, the J call TRBJ2-1; D is possibly TRBD1 (5 bases). Germline CDR1 is MDHEN and CDR2 is SYDVKM. Trimming removed 5 bases from V and 8 bases from J, with 10 bases in between. CDR3 length equals 12 residues. This chain's CDR3 is CASSLGPYEQFF. Written as DNA, the CDR3 is TGTGCCAGCAGTCTGGGGCCATATGAGCAGTTCTTC.

This rearrangement joins TRBV5-1 to TRBJ2-5; possible D gene TRBD2, 5 bases. Germline CDR1 SGHRS, CDR2 YFSETQ. The V end lost 2 bases, the J end lost 4 bases, and 15 bases lay between the germline ends. CDR3 length: 15 amino acids. The CDR3, as DNA: TGCGCCAGCAGCTTCGCACCCGGGAAGGGAGAGACCCAGTACTTC. Amino acid sequence: CASSFAPGKGETQYF. Based on the CDR3 plus reference TRBV5-1 and TRBJ2-5, the full variable domain is KAGVTQTPRYLIKTRGQQVTLSCSPISGHRSVSWYQQTPGQGLQFLFEYFSETQRNKGNFPGRFSGRQFSNSRSEMNVSTLELGDSALYLCASSFAPGKGETQYFGPGTRLLVL.

This chain joins TRBV2 and TRBJ1-2; weak D call: TRBD1 (5 bases). Germline V CDR1 and CDR2: SNHLY, FYNNEI. The CDR3 length is 14 residues. V shed 7 bases and J shed 7 bases, with 19 bases lying between them. CDR3 in amino acids: CASTLLGGLSGYTF. CDR3 DNA: TGTGCCAGCACCCTGCTGGGGGGACTTAGTGGCTACACCTTC.

This clone was found a few times. The rearrangement uses TRBV10-1 and TRBJ2-7; D may be TRBD2 (5 bases). Germline CDR1 reads WNHNN; CDR2 reads SYGVQD (reference sequence). Trimming left V 8 bases short and J 5 bases short, with 7 bases between. This CDR3 is built from 10 residues. This CDR3 is CASRGNEQYF. The CDR3 nucleotides are TGCGCCAGCCGGGGAAACGAGCAGTACTTC.

This clone has only one observation. The V gene is TRBV11-3, the J gene TRBJ2-3, with 9 positions matching TRBD2. J was trimmed by 1 base and V by 4 bases; bases with no gene match: 3. Germline V gives CDR1 SGHNT, CDR2 YENEEA. The CDR3 has 15 amino acids. CDR3 amino acids: CASSSGLARTDTQYF. CDR3 in DNA: TGTGCCAGCAGCTCGGGACTAGCACGCACAGATACGCAGTATTTT.

V usage is TRBV5-6 and J usage is TRBJ1-2, with TRBD1 as a possible D gene (6 bases). V was clipped by 2 bases and J by 3 bases, with 14 bases between them. The CDR3 contains 15 residues. Germline lookup yields CDR1 SGHDT and CDR2 YYEEEE. The CDR3 here is CASSLGPTGHYGYTF. In nucleotides, the CDR3 is TGTGCCAGCAGCTTAGGCCCTACAGGGCACTATGGCTACACCTTC.

V and J are TRBV19 and TRBJ2-1, with TRBD1 identical over 10 bases. The J segment lost 7 bases and the V segment lost 9 bases, leaving 9 bases of the junction unmatched. This CDR3 has 14 amino acids. Germline V lookup: CDR1 LNHDA, CDR2 SQIVND (reference sequence). In DNA form, the CDR3 reads TGTGCCAGCTCCCGGGACAGGGGACTTAATGAGCAGTTCTTC. Its protein is CASSRDRGLNEQFF.

The rearrangement links TRBV11-2 to TRBJ2-2, with 11 nucleotides matching TRBD2. CDR1 is SGHAT and CDR2 is FQNNGV in the germline V gene. There are 16 residues in the CDR3. J was trimmed by 5 bases and V by 5 bases; bases with no gene match: 7. CDR3 amino acids: CASSIIAGGHTGELFF. The CDR3 DNA reads TGTGCCAGCAGCATAATAGCGGGGGGGCATACCGGGGAGCTGTTTTTT.

The chain links TRBV9 to TRBJ2-2, with D perhaps matching TRBD2 (6 bases). The germline V gene encodes CDR1 SGDLS and CDR2 YYNGEE. There are 15 residues in the CDR3. Between the trimmed V and J ends, which lost 0 bases and 3 bases, there was a span of 9 bases. CDR3 nucleotides: TGTGCCAGCAGCGTAGGCGGGACTCACACCGGGGAGCTGTTTTTT. Amino acids: CASSVGGTHTGELFF.

The J gene is TRBJ2-5, the V gene TRBV3-1 (or the pseudogene TRBV3-2); D might be TRBD2 (5 bases). This CDR3 is 18 amino acids long. Germline CDR1 is LGHDT and CDR2 is YNNKEL (reference sequence). The V gene lost 1 base and the J gene lost 4 bases, with 22 bases spanning the gap. CDR3 coding DNA: TGTGCCAGCAGCCAAGTGGCCCCACCTATACTAGGTGGAGAGACCCAGTACTTC. Translation gives CASSQVAPPILGGETQYF.

The chain recombines TRBV5-1 with TRBJ2-7; TRBD2 agrees at 8 bases. The CDR3 covers 14 residues. Per germline, CDR1 SGHRS and CDR2 YFSETQ. V trimming: 4 bases; J trimming: 3 bases; junction bases outside the gene matches: 6. CDR3 sequence: CASSPRTSYYEQYF. CDR3 nucleotide sequence: TGCGCCAGCAGCCCCCGGACTAGCTACTACGAGCAGTACTTC.

This clone was counted only a few times. V gene TRBV11-2 combines with J gene TRBJ1-5, with D possibly matching TRBD1 (6 bases). CDR1 and CDR2 from the germline V gene are SGHAT and FQNNGV. V shed 5 bases and J shed 6 bases, with 14 bases lying between them. The CDR3 runs 14 residues. In nucleotides, the CDR3 is TGTGCCAGCAGCCCACAGGGAGAAAGTCAGCCCCAGCATTTT. Amino acid sequence: CASSPQGESQPQHF.

The chain carries TRBV5-1 and TRBJ2-1; D possibly corresponds to TRBD2 (6 bases). The CDR3 loop spans 16 amino acids. In germline, CDR1 is SGHRS, CDR2 YFSETQ. Trimming took 4 bases from V and 0 from J, leaving 14 bases between them. The CDR3 DNA reads as TGCGCCAGCAGCGCGGCGGGACGGGACTCCTACAATGAGCAGTTCTTC. The encoded protein is CASSAAGRDSYNEQFF.

This clone appeared a single time. The J gene is TRBJ2-2, the V gene TRBV7-9; the match to TRBD1 covers 9 bases. CDR3 size: 15 residues. CDR1 and CDR2 (germline): SEHNR, FQNEAQ (reference sequence). With 9 bases clipped from V and 0 bases from J, the junction kept 5 bases outside the gene matches. The CDR3 here is CARSGTGSNTGELFF. Written as DNA, the CDR3 is TGTGCCAGATCCGGGACAGGGTCGAACACCGGGGAGCTGTTTTTT.

This sequence joins TRBV29-1 and TRBJ1-5, with D unresolved. Germline V gene data show CDR1 as SQVTM and CDR2 as ANQGSEA. The CDR3 sequence is 12 residues long. V dropped 2 bases and J dropped 6 bases, with 8 bases sitting between them. The CDR3 loop is CSVEQEGQPQHF. CDR3 DNA: TGCAGCGTTGAACAGGAAGGTCAGCCCCAGCATTTT.

The chain joins TRBV4-2 to TRBJ1-2; D is unclear. V was cut by 1 base and J by 4 bases, with 10 bases left in between. The CDR3 runs to 14 residues. In germline, CDR1 is LGHNA, CDR2 YNFKEQ. CDR3 in amino acids: CASSQVPQPYGYTF. The CDR3 DNA is TGTGCCAGCAGCCAAGTACCACAGCCCTATGGCTACACCTTC.

CDR3 region: CASSPQDNNNSPLHF. The CDR3 DNA reads TGTGCCAGCAGCCCCCAGGACAACAATAATTCACCCCTCCACTTT. The chain couples TRBV6-5 to TRBJ1-6, with a weak D call TRBD1 (5 bases). Trimming took 6 bases from V and 5 from J, leaving 14 bases between them. The CDR3 contains 15 residues. Germline CDR1 MNHEY, CDR2 SVGAGI.

The V and J genes are TRBV7-2 and TRBJ2-7; the D gene is possibly TRBD2 (6 bases). Trimming took off 3 bases at V and 7 bases at J, with 13 bases between the two ends. This CDR3 has 13 amino acids. The germline V gene encodes CDR1 SGHTA and CDR2 FQGNSA. CDR3 region: CASSFTSKWEQYF. For the CDR3, the DNA is TGTGCCAGCAGCTTTACTAGCAAGTGGGAGCAGTACTTC.

The J gene is TRBJ1-1, the V gene TRBV30; D not certain. V lost 0 bases, J lost 4 bases, and 6 bases lay in between. CDR1 and CDR2 from the germline V gene are GTSNPN and SVGIG (reference sequence). The CDR3 loop spans 12 amino acids. The CDR3 region has the DNA TGTGCCTGGAGTGTCGTGAGCACTGAAGCTTTCTTT. Translated: CAWSVVSTEAFF. Using reference TRBV30 and TRBJ1-1 for the parts outside the CDR3, the full variable domain is SQTIHQWPATLVQPVGSPLSLECTVEGTSNPNLYWYRQAAGRGLQLLFYSVGIGQISSEVPQNLSASRPQDRQFILSSKKLLLSDSGFYLCAWSVVSTEAFFGQGTRLTVV.

This sequence joins TRBV4-1 and TRBJ1-6; perhaps TRBD1 as D (5 bases). The CDR3 extends over 12 amino acids. Germline CDR1 reads MGHRA; CDR2 reads YSYEKL. Trimming pared 10 bases from V and 9 bases from J, leaving 13 bases between. The CDR3 region has the DNA TGCGCCACCGGGGGAAGGGGTTCACCCCTCCACTTT. Translated: CATGGRGSPLHF.